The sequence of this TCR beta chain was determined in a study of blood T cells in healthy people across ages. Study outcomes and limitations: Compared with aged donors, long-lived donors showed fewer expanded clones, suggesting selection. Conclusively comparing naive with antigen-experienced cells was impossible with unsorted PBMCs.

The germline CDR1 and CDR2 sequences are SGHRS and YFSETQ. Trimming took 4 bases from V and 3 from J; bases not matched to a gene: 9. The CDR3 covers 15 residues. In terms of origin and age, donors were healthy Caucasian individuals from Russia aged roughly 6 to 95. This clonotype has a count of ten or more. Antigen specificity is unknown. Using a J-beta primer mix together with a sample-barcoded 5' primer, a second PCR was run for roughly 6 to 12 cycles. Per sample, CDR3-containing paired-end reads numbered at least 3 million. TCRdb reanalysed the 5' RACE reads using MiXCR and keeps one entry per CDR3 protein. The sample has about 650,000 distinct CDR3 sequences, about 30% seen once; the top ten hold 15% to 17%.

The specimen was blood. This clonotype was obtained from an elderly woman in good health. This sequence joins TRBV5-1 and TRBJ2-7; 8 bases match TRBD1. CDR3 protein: CASSVTGQGSYEQYF. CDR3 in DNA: TGCGCCAGCAGCGTGACCGGACAGGGAAGCTACGAGCAGTACTTC. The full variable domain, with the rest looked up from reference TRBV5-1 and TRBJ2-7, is KAGVTQTPRYLIKTRGQQVTLSCSPISGHRSVSWYQQTPGQGLQFLFEYFSETQRNKGNFPGRFSGRQFSNSRSEMNVSTLELGDSALYLCASSVTGQGSYEQYFGPGTRLTVT.